This paragraph reports one TCR beta chain. The sample belongs to a study of T cell responses to AZD1222 COVID-19 vaccine. TCRdb keeps only in-frame clones here, not all; method: immunoSEQ multiplex PCR. The table has about 99,000 clones, approximately 90% seen once; the top ten hold 6.5% to 10%. This clonotype was obtained from an adult who received the AZD1222 COVID-19 vaccine. Source: peripheral blood, taken 28 days after the second AZD1222 dose.

The CDR3 sequence is CASSFSATGDTEAFF. The CDR3 coding sequence is TGTGCCAGCAGTTTCTCGGCAACAGGGGACACTGAAGCTTTCTTT. The chain couples TRBV27 to TRBJ1-1; 7 bases fit TRBD1. The trim removed 3 bases at V and 3 bases at J, leaving 7 bases unmatched. The CDR3 spans 15 residues. Germline V CDR1 and CDR2: MNHEY, SMNVEV (reference sequence).